What follows describes a single T cell receptor beta chain. Its antigen is unknown. No much larger clone exists at a distance of one base, and base qualities are not known. From its cysteine to its phenylalanine, the CDR3 spans 17 amino acids. The retained sequence is limited to the CDR3, 51 bases, with the frame set at the first base. V and J are trimmed by 0 bases and 0 bases, and the gene matches miss 2 bases of the junction. Sequences SGHVS (CDR1) and FNYEAQ (CDR2) are obtained from the germline V gene. Patients with a history of autoimmune disease or receiving systemic immunosuppression were excluded from the trial. In every dose cohort, peripheral blood was drawn for TCR sequencing at baseline, cycle 4 day 1, and cycle 7 day 1. Samples were obtained from an open-label, multicenter, first-in-human phase I dose-escalation trial of ivuxolimab. The trial enrolled adults with locally advanced or metastatic head and neck squamous cell, hepatocellular, melanoma or renal cell carcinoma. Before TCR sequencing, CD4+ T cells and CD8+ T cells from peripheral blood were sorted into separate populations.

These data are taken from a study of OX40 agonist ivuxolimab in advanced cancers. With respect to the entire study: Ivuxolimab, which targeted the costimulatory receptor OX40 (CD134), was an agonistic, fully human IgG2 monoclonal antibody. Intravenous ivuxolimab was administered to patients every 2 weeks at six dose levels: 0.01, 0.1, 0.3, 1.5, 3 and 10 mg/kg. Of the roughly 51 dose-escalation patients, hepatocellular carcinoma was present in 19, melanoma in approximately 15, renal cell carcinoma in 9 and head and neck cancer in 9. In the dose-escalation cohort, roughly 80% of patients were male, and the mean age was approximately 60 years, with a range of about 23 to 85. Patients were allowed to have had prior anti-PD-1, anti-PD-L1 or anti-CTLA-4 therapy, and around 40% of the dose-escalation patients had previously received checkpoint inhibitors. Partial responses were achieved by three dose-escalation patients, of whom one had hepatocellular carcinoma and two had cutaneous melanoma. The purpose of peripheral TCRbeta sequencing was to test whether ivuxolimab changed TCR sequence diversity and led to clonal T-cell expansion. The paper covers the monotherapy dose-escalation part of the phase I ivuxolimab trial, which included N ≈ 52 patients. Broad study findings and their caveats: The antigen specificity of the peripheral T cells that underwent clonal expansion was not determined. Low levels of normalized T-cell clonal expansion were also seen in some patients who did not respond. In partial responders in the 0.1-3.0 mg/kg groups, normalized peripheral clonal expansion was found to be among the lowest, especially among CD8+ T cells. On average, CD8+ T cells showed more expanded clones than CD4+ T cells after ivuxolimab. At doses from 0.1 to 3.0 mg/kg, clonal expansion was seen in both CD4+ and CD8+ blood T cells between baseline and week 6.

To sequence the TCRbeta CDR3 region, genomic DNA was isolated from the sorted cells. The immunoSEQ Assay was used to sequence the TCRbeta CDR3 regions. The immuneACCESS repertoire file appears here via TCRdb, limited to in-frame rearrangements. These files lack a portion of the clones; in checked studies, under half of the deficit traces to unresolved V genes, and the cause of the others is not known. The sample has over 95,000 clones on record, 75% to 95% of them singletons. The ten top clones hold around 0.3% of the sample. The source material was CD4+ or CD8+ T cells sorted from blood, sampled in a trial of the OX40 agonist ivuxolimab. The source is an adult with an advanced solid tumor such as melanoma, head and neck, liver or kidney cancer. This sequence uses TRBV7-6 and TRBJ2-3, and 11 bases in between align with TRBD2. The CDR3 protein: CASSLASGRDSTDTQYF. The DNA sequence is TGTGCCAGCAGCTTAGCTAGCGGGAGGGATAGCACAGATACGCAGTATTTT.